This T cell receptor beta chain was identified during a study of OX40 agonist ivuxolimab in advanced cancers. Sequencing was performed with immunoSEQ multiplex PCR; in TCRdb, only in-frame clones are kept and a portion is missing. The sample lists some 40,000 clones; 80% to 90% were seen once. The CDR3 totals 13 residues. Germline V gene data show CDR1 as LGHNA and CDR2 as YSLEER. V lost 0 bases, J lost 3 bases, and 6 bases lay in between. The clonotype originates from an adult with an advanced solid tumor such as melanoma, head and neck, liver or kidney cancer. This chain joins TRBV4-3 and TRBJ2-7; D is ambiguous. The source was CD4+ or CD8+ T cells sorted from blood, collected in a trial of the OX40 agonist ivuxolimab. This chain's CDR3 is CASSQDYRYEQYF. The CDR3, as DNA: TGCGCCAGCAGCCAAGATTATCGCTACGAGCAGTACTTC.